The 4 T cell receptor beta chains presented below share a single source sample, sequenced in a study of cytomegalovirus exposure and HLA in healthy donors. Produced via immunoSEQ multiplex PCR; TCRdb's table is partial and in-frame only. The table lists over 250,000 clones, 75% to 90% of them singletons. Input material: PBMCs. The source of these receptors is a woman in her thirties in good health and CMV-seropositive.

The chain uses TRBV9 and TRBJ2-3; 7 bases are shared with TRBD1. CDR1 is SGDLS and CDR2 is YYNGEE in the germline V gene. The CDR3 is made up of 15 amino acids. V lost 3 bases, J lost 3 bases, and 7 bases stayed unmatched. Written as DNA, the CDR3 is TGTGCCAGCAGCGCCCAGGGACAGAAAACAGATACGCAGTATTTT. It is translated as CASSAQGQKTDTQYF.

The chain links TRBV28 to TRBJ2-5; D is ambiguous. The CDR3 totals 16 residues. Trimming shortened V by 5 bases and J by 2 bases, and 18 bases separated the two germline ends. Germline values: CDR1 MDHEN, CDR2 SYDVKM. CDR3 residues: CASSTTLISDQETQYF. CDR3 nucleotide sequence: TGTGCCAGCAGTACAACCCTGATCTCGGATCAAGAGACCCAGTACTTC. Combining the CDR3 with reference TRBV28 and TRBJ2-5 gives the whole variable domain DVKVTQSSRYLVKRTGEKVFLECVQDMDHENMFWYRQDPGLGLRLIYFSYDVKMKEKGDIPEGYSVSREKKERFSLILESASTNQTSMYLCASSTTLISDQETQYFGPGTRLLVL.

As regards this clone: This specimen includes other DNA sequences encoding the same CDR3. The rearrangement links TRBV15 to TRBJ2-7, with D unresolved. Trimming cost V 0 bases and J 4 bases, with 4 bases left between them. The CDR3 spans 12 residues. Germline V CDR1 and CDR2: LNHNV, YYDKDF (reference sequence). CDR3 nucleotide sequence: TGTGCCACCAGCAGAGATGGATACGAGCAGTACTTC. Its protein is CATSRDGYEQYF. Variable domain in full (rest from reference TRBV15 and TRBJ2-7): DAMVIQNPRYQVTQFGKPVTLSCSQTLNHNVMYWYQQKSSQAPKLLFHYYDKDFNNEADTPDNFQSRRPNTSFCFLDIRSPGLGDTAMYLCATSRDGYEQYFGPGTRLTVT.

The chain has TRBV6-1 and TRBJ2-7, with D unresolved. This CDR3 has 13 amino acids. The V end lost 10 bases, the J end lost 7 bases, and 20 bases lay between the germline ends. Germline V CDR1 and CDR2: MNHNS, SASEGT. The CDR3 is CAMLLEDLGEQYF. CDR3 in DNA: TGTGCCATGCTATTAGAAGACCTGGGGGAGCAGTACTTC.